Below are 2 T cell receptor beta chains sequenced from a single sample in a study of CD8 T cells in Susac syndrome. The authors reverse transcribed roughly 0.5 to 1 ug RNA with random hexamers. TCRdb reprocessed the immunoSEQ multiplex PCR reads via MiXCR and lists one record per CDR3 protein. The data show 50,000 or so distinct CDR3 sequences, roughly 93% seen once. The specimen was CD8+ T cells from PBMCs. The origin of the receptors is a human donor in good health.

V gene TRBV24-1 combines with J gene TRBJ2-2; TRBD1 agrees at 7 bases. V dropped 1 base and J dropped 4; count of bases not matched to a gene: 2. This CDR3 contains 15 residues. Germline CDR1 is KGHDR and CDR2 is SFDVKD. CDR3 nucleotide sequence: TGTGCCACCAGTGATTTAACAGGGGTCACCGGGGAGCTGTTTTTT. This gives the protein CATSDLTGVTGELFF.

The J gene is TRBJ2-7, the V gene TRBV3-1; 9 bases agree with TRBD2. Per germline, CDR1 LGHDT and CDR2 YNNKEL (reference sequence). V dropped 2 bases and J dropped 4; count of bases not matched to a gene: 15. The length of the CDR3 is 18 residues. This CDR3 reads CASSQLQTSGAFQYEQYF. CDR3 bases: TGTGCCAGCAGCCAACTTCAGACTAGCGGAGCTTTTCAATACGAGCAGTACTTC.